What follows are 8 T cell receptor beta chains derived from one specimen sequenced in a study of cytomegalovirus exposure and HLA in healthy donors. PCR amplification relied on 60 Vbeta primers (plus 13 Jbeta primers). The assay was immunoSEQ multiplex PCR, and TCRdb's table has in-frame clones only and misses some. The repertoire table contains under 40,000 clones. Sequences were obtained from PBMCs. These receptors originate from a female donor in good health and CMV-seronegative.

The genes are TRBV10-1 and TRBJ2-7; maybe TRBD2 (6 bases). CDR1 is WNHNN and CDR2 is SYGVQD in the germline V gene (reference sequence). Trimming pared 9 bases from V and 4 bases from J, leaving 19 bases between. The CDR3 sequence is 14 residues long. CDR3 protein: CASLELGTGYEQYF. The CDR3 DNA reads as TGCGCCAGTTTGGAGCTGGGGACTGGGTACGAGCAGTACTTC.

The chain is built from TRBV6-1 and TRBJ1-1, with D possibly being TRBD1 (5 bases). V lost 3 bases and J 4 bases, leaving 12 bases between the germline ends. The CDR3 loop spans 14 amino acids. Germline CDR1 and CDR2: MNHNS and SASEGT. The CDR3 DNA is TGTGCCAGCAGTGAGGGGGGATCCGTCACTGAAGCTTTCTTT. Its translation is CASSEGGSVTEAFF.

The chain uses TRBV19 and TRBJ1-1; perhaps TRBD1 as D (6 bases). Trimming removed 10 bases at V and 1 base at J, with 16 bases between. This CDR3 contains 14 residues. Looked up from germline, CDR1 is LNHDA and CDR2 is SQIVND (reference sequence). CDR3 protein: CAIVPTGSNTEAFF. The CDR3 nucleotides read TGTGCCATCGTCCCGACAGGCTCGAACACTGAAGCTTTCTTT.

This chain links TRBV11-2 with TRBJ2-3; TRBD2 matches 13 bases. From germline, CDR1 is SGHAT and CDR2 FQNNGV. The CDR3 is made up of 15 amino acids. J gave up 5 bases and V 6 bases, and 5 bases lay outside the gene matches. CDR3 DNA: TGTGCCAGCAGACTAGCGGGGGGGCAGGTAGATACGCAGTATTTT. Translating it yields CASRLAGGQVDTQYF.

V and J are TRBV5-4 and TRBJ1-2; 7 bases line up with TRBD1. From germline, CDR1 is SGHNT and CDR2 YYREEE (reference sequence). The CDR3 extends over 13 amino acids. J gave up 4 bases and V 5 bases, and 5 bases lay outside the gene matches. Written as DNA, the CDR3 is TGTGCCAGCAGTTTTGGACAGGTCTATGGCTACACCTTC. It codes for CASSFGQVYGYTF.

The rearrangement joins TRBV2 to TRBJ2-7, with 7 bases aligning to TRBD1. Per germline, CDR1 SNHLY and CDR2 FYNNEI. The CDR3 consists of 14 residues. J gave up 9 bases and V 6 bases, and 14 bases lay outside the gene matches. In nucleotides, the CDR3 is TGTGCCAGCAGGGGGGACAGCGCGGTTATTGGGCAGTACTTC. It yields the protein CASRGDSAVIGQYF.

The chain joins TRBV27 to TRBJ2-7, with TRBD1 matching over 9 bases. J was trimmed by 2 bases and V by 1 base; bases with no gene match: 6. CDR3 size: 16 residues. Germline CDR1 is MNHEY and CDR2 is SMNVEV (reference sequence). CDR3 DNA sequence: TGTGCCAGCAGTTTATTTTCGGACAGGGGCGCCTACGAGCAGTACTTC. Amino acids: CASSLFSDRGAYEQYF.

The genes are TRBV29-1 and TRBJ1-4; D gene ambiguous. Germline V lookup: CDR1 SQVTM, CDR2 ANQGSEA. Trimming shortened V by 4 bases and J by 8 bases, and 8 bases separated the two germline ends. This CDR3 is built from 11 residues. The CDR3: CSVGSPEKLFF. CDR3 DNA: TGCAGCGTTGGTTCCCCGGAAAAACTGTTTTTT.